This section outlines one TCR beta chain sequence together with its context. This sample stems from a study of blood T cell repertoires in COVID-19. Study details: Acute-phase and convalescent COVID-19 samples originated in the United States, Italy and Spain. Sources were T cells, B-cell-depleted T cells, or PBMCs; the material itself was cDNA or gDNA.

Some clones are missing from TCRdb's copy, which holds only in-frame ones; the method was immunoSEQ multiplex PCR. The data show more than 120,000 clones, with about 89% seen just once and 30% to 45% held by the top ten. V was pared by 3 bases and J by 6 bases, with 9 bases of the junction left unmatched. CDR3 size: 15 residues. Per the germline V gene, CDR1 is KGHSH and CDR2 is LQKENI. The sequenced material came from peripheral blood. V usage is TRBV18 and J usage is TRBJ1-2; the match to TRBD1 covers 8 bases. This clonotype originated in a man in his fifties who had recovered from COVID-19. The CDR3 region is CASSPMDRVRDGYTF. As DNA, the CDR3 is TGTGCCAGCTCACCGATGGACAGGGTGAGGGATGGCTACACCTTC.